These 4 T cell receptor beta chains were all obtained from the same sample, sequenced in a study of cytomegalovirus exposure and HLA in healthy donors. A multiplex PCR was run with 60 Vbeta primers and 13 Jbeta primers. This table comes from immunoSEQ multiplex PCR, and its TCRdb copy is limited to in-frame clones, with some not included. The sample totals 150,000 to 200,000 clones. Sequenced material: PBMCs. The receptors originated from a man aged 25-45 years in good health and CMV-seronegative.

The V call is TRBV7-2, the J call TRBJ1-5, with D hard to call. There are 12 residues in the CDR3. V was pared by 5 bases and J by 7 bases, with 9 bases between. CDR1 is SGHTA and CDR2 is FQGNSA in the germline V gene. The CDR3 protein is CASSDRGQPQHF. The CDR3, as DNA: TGTGCCAGCAGCGATCGAGGGCAGCCCCAGCATTTT.

This rearrangement joins TRBV27 to TRBJ2-1; D call uncertain. The ends were cut back, 1 base at V and 2 bases at J, with 12 bases in the middle. Germline loops: CDR1 MNHEY, CDR2 SMNVEV (reference sequence). The CDR3 spans 16 residues. The CDR3 DNA sequence: TGTGCCAGCAGTTTATTGCTCGCCCAGACCTACAATGAGCAGTTCTTC. It codes for CASSLLLAQTYNEQFF.

The chain has TRBV15 and TRBJ2-7, with 7 bases matching TRBD2. The CDR3 extends over 14 amino acids. Germline CDR1 is LNHNV and CDR2 is YYDKDF (reference sequence). J was trimmed by 6 bases and V by 4 bases; bases with no gene match: 9. The CDR3 DNA reads as TGTGCCACCAGCACCAGCGGGGAGGATGGCGAGCAGTACTTC. Protein product: CATSTSGEDGEQYF.

The chain combines TRBV2 with TRBJ1-5; D call uncertain. Per germline, CDR1 SNHLY and CDR2 FYNNEI. There are 14 residues in the CDR3. The V and J ends lost 2 bases and 6 bases respectively, with 11 bases between them. CDR3 nucleotide sequence: TGTGCCAGCAGTGAAAGCAGGCAAATTCAGCCCCAGCATTTT. Its protein is CASSESRQIQPQHF.